The 32 T cell receptor beta chains below were found in one sample sequenced in a study of blood T cell repertoires in COVID-19. Method: immunoSEQ multiplex PCR; TCRdb's copy keeps in-frame clones and lacks some. The table includes approximately 90,000 clones, 89% detected once. What was sequenced was peripheral blood. These receptors all stem from a man aged 60-69 years with COVID-19, enrolled during active disease.

This clone came up once. The V gene is TRBV6-6, the J gene TRBJ1-3; 8 nucleotides line up with TRBD1. With V trimmed by 5 bases and J by 1 base, 16 bases remained unmatched. Germline CDR1 reads MNHNY; CDR2 reads SVGAGI (reference sequence). The CDR3 is 19 residues long. This CDR3 reads CASSQTRQGPLSSGNTIYF. As DNA, the CDR3 is TGTGCCAGCAGTCAAACCAGACAGGGGCCGTTATCTTCTGGAAACACCATATATTTT.

The chain uses TRBV11-3 and TRBJ2-7, with 11 bases lining up with TRBD1. There are 15 residues in the CDR3. Germline V gene lookup returns CDR1 SGHNT and CDR2 YENEEA. J was trimmed by 5 bases and V by 3 bases; bases with no gene match: 6. CDR3 in DNA: TGTGCCAGCAGCTTCTCCCCGGGACAGGGGGACGAGCAGTACTTC. This translates into CASSFSPGQGDEQYF.

The J gene is TRBJ1-5, the V gene TRBV12-3 or TRBV12-4, with a possible D match to TRBD1 (5 bases). Trimming removed 7 bases at V and 4 bases at J, with 11 bases between. This CDR3 has 13 residues. The CDR3 DNA reads TGTGCCAGCACCCGGGGGTTTAATCAGCCCCAGCATTTT. Its translation is CASTRGFNQPQHF.

J is TRBJ2-2 and V is TRBV28; 10 nucleotides align to TRBD1. The CDR3 contains 16 residues. V was clipped by 6 bases and J by 6 bases; unmatched bases: 10. From germline, CDR1 is MDHEN and CDR2 SYDVKM. CDR3 in amino acids: CASSSRDRGGAGELFF. The DNA for the CDR3 is TGTGCCAGCAGCAGCCGGGACAGGGGAGGGGCCGGGGAGCTGTTTTTT.

This clone occurred once. The chain uses TRBV4-1 and TRBJ1-1; 7 positions agree with TRBD1. CDR1 is MGHRA, CDR2 YSYEKL, per germline. The CDR3 loop spans 13 amino acids. Trimming took 8 bases from V and 5 from J; bases not matched to a gene: 8. CDR3 loop: CASSRGIGTEAFF. The CDR3 bases are TGCGCCAGCTCCAGGGGGATCGGGACTGAAGCTTTCTTT.

The gene calls are TRBV6-5 and TRBJ1-1, with D maybe TRBD1 (5 bases). This CDR3 contains 14 residues. V dropped 5 bases and J dropped 0 bases, with 10 bases sitting between them. The germline V gene encodes CDR1 MNHEY and CDR2 SVGAGI. The CDR3 loop reads CASSPRQLNTEAFF. CDR3 coding DNA: TGTGCCAGCAGTCCCCGACAGTTGAACACTGAAGCTTTCTTT.

This clone was recorded once. The rearrangement uses TRBV28 and TRBJ1-2; no reliable D call. The CDR3 is 12 amino acids. CDR1 is MDHEN and CDR2 is SYDVKM in the germline V gene. V was clipped by 5 bases and J by 8 bases, with 12 bases between them. DNA for the CDR3: TGTGCCAGCAGTCCACCGGGAAGGGGCTACACCTTC. The encoded protein is CASSPPGRGYTF.

This rearrangement joins TRBV10-3 to TRBJ2-7, with a tentative D call TRBD1 (5 bases). This CDR3 region has 15 residues. V lost 0 bases and J lost 7, with 16 bases in between. The germline gives CDR1 ENHRY, CDR2 SYGVKD. The CDR3 loop reads CAISESAGPVEEQYF. The CDR3 coding sequence is TGTGCCATCAGTGAGTCAGCAGGGCCGGTCGAGGAGCAGTACTTC.

The genes are TRBV11-3 and TRBJ2-1, with 10 bases fitting TRBD1. Germline loops: CDR1 SGHNT, CDR2 YENEEA. V shed 5 bases, J shed 4 bases, and the junction held 11 bases outside the gene matches. This CDR3 comprises 17 residues. The CDR3 spells CASSVGQGGIRYNEQFF. CDR3 bases: TGTGCCAGCAGCGTAGGACAGGGGGGAATTAGATACAATGAGCAGTTCTTC.

This clone was detected only once. The chain employs TRBV5-1 and TRBJ1-3; D is ambiguous. This CDR3 has 13 residues. Germline V lookup: CDR1 SGHRS, CDR2 YFSETQ. V was shortened by 6 bases and J by 3 bases, with 10 bases between the two germline ends. CDR3 in DNA: TGCGCCAGCAACGAGGGAGGTGGAAACACCATATATTTT. This translates into CASNEGGGNTIYF.

V and J are TRBV30 and TRBJ1-5; TRBD1 aligns across 9 bases. Unmatched junction bases numbered 4, after V lost 2 bases and J lost 8 bases. The CDR3 totals 13 residues. Germline CDR1 and CDR2: GTSNPN and SVGIG (reference sequence). The CDR3: CAWSRTGAKPQHF. Written as DNA, the CDR3 is TGTGCCTGGAGTAGGACAGGGGCCAAGCCCCAGCATTTT. The full variable domain, rest sourced from reference TRBV30 and TRBJ1-5, is SQTIHQWPATLVQPVGSPLSLECTVEGTSNPNLYWYRQAAGRGLQLLFYSVGIGQISSEVPQNLSASRPQDRQFILSSKKLLLSDSGFYLCAWSRTGAKPQHFGDGTRLSIL.

This chain joins TRBV21-1 and TRBJ2-7; the table assigns TRBD2, which was not confirmed against the DNA. TRBV21-1 is deemed a pseudogene. The length of the CDR3 is 15 residues. The CDR3 sequence is CASSKVGREMGEQYF. In DNA, the CDR3 is TGTGCCAGCAGCAAAGTTGGGAGGGAGATGGGGGAGCAGTACTTC.

The rearrangement joins TRBV11-2 to TRBJ1-1; 7 bases map to TRBD1. The junction had 5 bases not matched to a gene; V was cut back by 6 bases and J by 10 bases. Per the germline V gene, CDR1 is SGHAT and CDR2 is FQNNGV. CDR3 size: 11 residues. The CDR3 nucleotides are TGTGCCAGCAGTCAGACAGGGATAGCTTTCTTT. Translated: CASSQTGIAFF.

The V gene is TRBV10-1, the J gene TRBJ2-7; the match to TRBD1 covers 7 bases. The CDR3 sequence is 13 residues long. The junction had 13 bases not matched to a gene; V was cut back by 11 bases and J by 6 bases. Per the germline V gene, CDR1 is WNHNN and CDR2 is SYGVQD (reference sequence). The CDR3 region has the DNA TGCGCCCTCCCCACGACAGGGCGGCCCGAGCAGTACTTC. The encoded protein is CALPTTGRPEQYF.

This clone was recorded only once. The gene calls are TRBV18 and TRBJ1-2; tentative D call: TRBD1 (5 bases). Deletions cut 2 bases from V and 5 bases from J, with 15 bases between. CDR3 length equals 15 residues. The germline gives CDR1 KGHSH, CDR2 LQKENI. CDR3 DNA: TGTGCCAGCTCACCAGAATACAGGTTGGGGTATGGCTACACCTTC. Translation: CASSPEYRLGYGYTF.

This chain connects TRBV7-9 to TRBJ2-1; 7 nucleotides line up with TRBD2. The CDR3 loop spans 14 amino acids. CDR1 and CDR2 (germline): SEHNR, FQNEAQ (reference sequence). Losses at the gene ends were 9 bases for V and 3 bases for J; bases not matched to a gene: 8. The CDR3 nucleotides read TGTGCCAGTCTAACGGGAGGATACTACAATGAGCAGTTCTTC. Translating it yields CASLTGGYYNEQFF.

The chain uses TRBV7-2 and TRBJ1-3, with TRBD1 as a possible D gene (5 bases). With 1 base removed from V and 1 base from J, the gap between germline ends came to 17 bases. This CDR3 comprises 18 residues. Germline CDR1 SGHTA, CDR2 FQGNSA. CDR3 sequence reads: CASSLVGWTPSSGNTIYF. CDR3 nucleotide sequence: TGTGCCAGCAGCTTAGTAGGTTGGACACCCAGTTCTGGAAACACCATATATTTT.

This chain connects TRBV19 to TRBJ2-7, with D tentatively TRBD2 (6 bases). Germline V CDR1 and CDR2: LNHDA, SQIVND (reference sequence). The CDR3 extends over 13 amino acids. Trimming took off 1 base at V and 5 bases at J, with 9 bases between the two ends. DNA for the CDR3: TGTGCCAGTAGTATAGGAGTAGCGGACGAGCAGTACTTC. Residues: CASSIGVADEQYF.

This chain connects TRBV5-8 to TRBJ1-3; D is unclear. The V and J ends lost 5 bases and 4 bases respectively, with 13 bases between them. Germline-derived CDR1 and CDR2 are SGHTS and YDEGEE. The CDR3 is made up of 14 amino acids. CDR3 sequence reads: CASSRRSGGNTIYF. DNA for the CDR3: TGTGCCAGCAGTCGACGATCGGGAGGAAACACCATATATTTT.

This sequence joins TRBV24-1 and TRBJ2-1; a possible D gene is TRBD2 (6 bases). The CDR3 covers 15 residues. With 3 bases removed from V and 5 bases from J, the gap between germline ends came to 13 bases. CDR1 and CDR2 from the germline V gene are KGHDR and SFDVKD. CDR3 sequence (DNA): TGTGCCACCAGTGATGGCGGGATACCCGACAATGAGCAGTTCTTC. Translating gives CATSDGGIPDNEQFF.

This clone was observed a single time. The chain couples TRBV29-1 to TRBJ2-1, with D unresolved. Trimming removed 5 bases from V and 4 bases from J, with 12 bases in between. Germline-derived CDR1 and CDR2 are SQVTM and ANQGSEA. The CDR3 spans 13 residues. The CDR3 nucleotides read TGCAGCGTTAGACATGGCCAGTACAATGAGCAGTTCTTC. Amino acids: CSVRHGQYNEQFF.

This chain connects TRBV10-3 to TRBJ2-2, with a possible D match to TRBD2 (5 bases). The V end lost 3 bases, the J end lost 0 bases, and 14 bases lay between the germline ends. Germline V lookup: CDR1 ENHRY, CDR2 SYGVKD. This CDR3 region has 17 residues. DNA of the CDR3: TGTGCCATCAGTGAATCACTAGGGCCCCCGAACACCGGGGAGCTGTTTTTT. This encodes CAISESLGPPNTGELFF.

The rearrangement uses TRBV3-1 (or the pseudogene TRBV3-2) and TRBJ2-7, with 9 nucleotides matching TRBD1. V was clipped by 3 bases and J by 4 bases; unmatched bases: 4. Germline CDR1 reads LGHDT; CDR2 reads YNNKEL (reference sequence). The CDR3 runs 14 residues. In DNA form, the CDR3 reads TGTGCCAGCAGCCACAACAGGGGGCGATACGAGCAGTACTTC. This encodes CASSHNRGRYEQYF.

V and J are TRBV5-1 and TRBJ1-2; possibly TRBD1 for D (5 bases). The CDR3 has 14 residues. CDR1 and CDR2 from the germline V gene are SGHRS and YFSETQ. V lost 3 bases, J lost 6 bases, and 15 bases lay in between. Here the CDR3 DNA reads TGCGCCAGCAGCTCCGGGACGGAGGGCGATGGCTACACCTTC. It translates to CASSSGTEGDGYTF.

The chain carries TRBV11-3 and TRBJ1-3; TRBD1 agrees at 7 bases. The CDR3 runs 15 residues. V shed 5 bases, J shed 3 bases, and the junction held 7 bases outside the gene matches. Germline V gene data show CDR1 as SGHNT and CDR2 as YENEEA. For the CDR3, the DNA is TGTGCCAGCAGCCAGAACCGGGACAGTGGAAACACCATATATTTT. Protein sequence: CASSQNRDSGNTIYF.

This rearrangement joins TRBV11-2 to TRBJ2-2, with 12 nucleotides matching TRBD1. This CDR3 contains 16 residues. CDR1 and CDR2 from the germline V gene are SGHAT and FQNNGV. The ends lost 4 bases at V and 5 bases at J; junction bases unmatched: 5. The CDR3 reads CASSSGQGASTGELFF. The DNA of the CDR3 is TGTGCCAGCAGCTCGGGACAGGGGGCTTCTACCGGGGAGCTGTTTTTT. Complete variable domain (other parts from reference TRBV11-2 and TRBJ2-2): EAGVAQSPRYKIIEKRQSVAFWCNPISGHATLYWYQQILGQGPKLLIQFQNNGVVDDSQLPKDRFSAERLKGVDSTLKIQPAKLEDSAVYLCASSSGQGASTGELFFGEGSRLTVL.

The chain employs TRBV29-1 and TRBJ2-2; TRBD2 is a possible D gene (5 bases). The V end was cut by 4 bases, the J end by 4 bases, with 16 bases between. Germline-derived CDR1 and CDR2 are SQVTM and ANQGSEA. The CDR3 sequence is 15 residues long. CDR3 nucleotide sequence: TGCAGCGTTGTAGGTCGGGTCCGGGGCACCGGGGAGCTGTTTTTT. It codes for CSVVGRVRGTGELFF.

This chain uses TRBV11-3 with TRBJ1-1, with D uncertain. Germline V lookup: CDR1 SGHNT, CDR2 YENEEA. The V gene lost 3 bases and the J gene lost 8 bases, with 13 bases spanning the gap. This CDR3 has 13 residues. The CDR3 spells CASSFENNAEAFF. In DNA, the CDR3 is TGTGCCAGCAGCTTCGAGAATAATGCGGAAGCTTTCTTT.

This clone is a singleton in its sample. The chain couples TRBV3-1 (or the pseudogene TRBV3-2) to TRBJ2-2; maybe TRBD2 (5 bases). Germline values: CDR1 LGHDT, CDR2 YNNKEL (reference sequence). V was pared by 4 bases and J by 8 bases, with 23 bases between. CDR3 length: 17 residues. CDR3 DNA sequence: TGTGCCAGCAGCCCCACAGACTATTCGGGTTTCGAGGGGGAGCTGTTTTTT. Translation gives CASSPTDYSGFEGELFF.

This chain joins TRBV5-4 and TRBJ2-3, with D perhaps matching TRBD2 (5 bases). The CDR3 has 13 residues. Trimming took 4 bases from V and 1 from J, leaving 7 bases between them. CDR1 is SGHNT, CDR2 YYREEE, per germline (reference sequence). The CDR3 region is CASSLSGTDTQYF. The CDR3 coding sequence is TGTGCCAGCAGCCTTAGCGGCACAGATACGCAGTATTTT.

CDR3 nucleotides: TGTGCCAGCAGCTTAGATGGAGCGGGAGCGGGTTACGAGCAGTACTTC. It is translated as CASSLDGAGAGYEQYF. The chain recombines TRBV11-2 with TRBJ2-7; 8 bases fit TRBD2. From germline, CDR1 is SGHAT and CDR2 FQNNGV. J lost 4 bases, V lost 0 bases, and 8 bases had no gene match. The CDR3 is 16 amino acids.

This chain links TRBV10-1 with TRBJ2-1; TRBD1 agrees at 7 bases. The germline V gene has CDR1 WNHNN and CDR2 SYGVQD (reference sequence). With 4 bases clipped from V and 7 bases from J, the junction kept 4 bases outside the gene matches. The CDR3 runs to 13 residues. The CDR3 coding sequence is TGCGCCAGCAGTGGACAGGGTTGGAATGAGCAGTTCTTC. It yields the protein CASSGQGWNEQFF.